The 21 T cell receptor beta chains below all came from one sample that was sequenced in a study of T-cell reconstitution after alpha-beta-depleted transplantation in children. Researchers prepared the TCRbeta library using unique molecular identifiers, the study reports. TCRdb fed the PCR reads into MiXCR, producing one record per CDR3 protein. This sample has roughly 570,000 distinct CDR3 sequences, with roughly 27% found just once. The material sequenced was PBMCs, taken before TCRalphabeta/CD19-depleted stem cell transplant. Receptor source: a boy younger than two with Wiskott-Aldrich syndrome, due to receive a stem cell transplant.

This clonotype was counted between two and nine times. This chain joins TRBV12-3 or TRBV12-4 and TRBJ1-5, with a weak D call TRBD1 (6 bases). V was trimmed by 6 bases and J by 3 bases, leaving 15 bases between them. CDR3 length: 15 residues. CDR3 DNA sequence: TGTGCCAGCAGCCTGATACAGGGAATCAATCAGCCCCAGCATTTT. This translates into CASSLIQGINQPQHF.

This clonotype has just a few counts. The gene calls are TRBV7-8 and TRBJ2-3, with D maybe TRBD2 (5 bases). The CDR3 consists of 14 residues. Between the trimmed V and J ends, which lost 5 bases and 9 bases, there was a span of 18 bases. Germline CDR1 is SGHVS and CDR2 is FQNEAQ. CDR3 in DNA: TGTGCCAGCAGCGAGGGAACTAGGTCTGGCACGCAGTATTTT. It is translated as CASSEGTRSGTQYF.

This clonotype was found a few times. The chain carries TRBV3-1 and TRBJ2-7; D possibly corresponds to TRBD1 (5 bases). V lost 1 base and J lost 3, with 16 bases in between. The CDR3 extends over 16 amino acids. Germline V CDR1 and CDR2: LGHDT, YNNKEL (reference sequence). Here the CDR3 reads CASSQVGLDKSYEQYF. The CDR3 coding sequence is TGTGCCAGCAGCCAAGTTGGATTGGACAAAAGCTACGAGCAGTACTTC.

The CDR3 DNA sequence: TGTGCCAGCAGCTTGGTGAAGCGGGACGGGGTCAATGAGCAGTTCTTC. The encoded protein is CASSLVKRDGVNEQFF. The chain carries TRBV7-3 and TRBJ2-1; TRBD2 matches at 7 bases. The CDR3 extends over 16 amino acids. The J segment lost 6 bases and the V segment lost 3 bases, leaving 11 bases of the junction unmatched. Germline lookup yields CDR1 SGHTA and CDR2 FQGTGA. The complete variable domain, with remaining parts taken from reference TRBV7-3 and TRBJ2-1, reads GAGVSQTPSNKVTEKGKYVELRCDPISGHTALYWYRQSLGQGPEFLIYFQGTGAADDSGLPNDRFFAVRPEGSVSTLKIQRTERGDSAVYLCASSLVKRDGVNEQFFGPGTRLTVL.

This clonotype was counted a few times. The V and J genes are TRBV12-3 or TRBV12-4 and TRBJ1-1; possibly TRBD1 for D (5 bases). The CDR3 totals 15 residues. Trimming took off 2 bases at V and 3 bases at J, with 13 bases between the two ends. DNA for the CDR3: TGTGCCAGCAGTTTACAAGGGGTATGGGACACTGAAGCTTTCTTT. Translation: CASSLQGVWDTEAFF.

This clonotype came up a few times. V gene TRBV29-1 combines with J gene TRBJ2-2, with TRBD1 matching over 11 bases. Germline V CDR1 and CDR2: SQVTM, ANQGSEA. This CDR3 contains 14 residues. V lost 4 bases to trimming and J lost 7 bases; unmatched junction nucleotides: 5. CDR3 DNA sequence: TGCAGCGTTGTAGGGACAGGGGGGCACGGGGAGCTGTTTTTT. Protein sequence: CSVVGTGGHGELFF.

CDR3 amino acids: CASSLDRHYNEQFF. Written as DNA, the CDR3 is TGTGCCAGCAGCTTGGACCGGCACTACAATGAGCAGTTCTTC. The chain couples TRBV5-6 to TRBJ2-1, with D hard to call. Germline CDR1 is SGHDT and CDR2 is YYEEEE. V was trimmed by 0 bases and J by 3 bases, leaving 7 bases between them. The CDR3 length is 14 residues.

The CDR3 loop reads CASSLVGVGDEKLFF. CDR3 DNA sequence: TGCGCCAGCAGCTTGGTAGGGGTTGGGGATGAAAAACTGTTTTTT. The chain has TRBV5-1 and TRBJ1-4; maybe TRBD1 (5 bases). This CDR3 contains 15 residues. Germline V CDR1 and CDR2: SGHRS, YFSETQ. V was cut by 0 bases and J by 6 bases, with 12 bases left in between. Full variable domain (missing parts from reference TRBV5-1 and TRBJ1-4): KAGVTQTPRYLIKTRGQQVTLSCSPISGHRSVSWYQQTPGQGLQFLFEYFSETQRNKGNFPGRFSGRQFSNSRSEMNVSTLELGDSALYLCASSLVGVGDEKLFFGSGTQLSVL.

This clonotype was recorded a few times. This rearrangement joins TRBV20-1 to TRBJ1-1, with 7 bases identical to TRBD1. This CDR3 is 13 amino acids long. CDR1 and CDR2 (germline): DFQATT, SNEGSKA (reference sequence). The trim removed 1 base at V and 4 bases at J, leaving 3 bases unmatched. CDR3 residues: CSARGAGGTEAFF. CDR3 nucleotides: TGCAGTGCTAGAGGGGCAGGGGGCACTGAAGCTTTCTTT.

The CDR3 bases are TGTGCCAGCAGCTTGCGGTCACTAGCGGGAGGGGAATACAATGAGCAGTTCTTC. The encoded protein is CASSLRSLAGGEYNEQFF. V gene TRBV5-5 combines with J gene TRBJ2-1, with 13 bases matching TRBD2. The CDR3 is made up of 18 amino acids. V shed 1 base and J 4 bases; nucleotides not matched to a gene: 8. Germline V CDR1 and CDR2: SGHKS, YYEKEE (reference sequence).

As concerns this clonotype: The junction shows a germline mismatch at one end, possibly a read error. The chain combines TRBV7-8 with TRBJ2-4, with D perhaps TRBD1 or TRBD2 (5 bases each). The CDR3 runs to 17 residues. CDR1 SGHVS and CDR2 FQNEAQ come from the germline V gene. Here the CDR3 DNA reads TGTGCCAGCAGCTTAGGGGGGATAGGAGTCCTCGGGTACATTCATTACTTC. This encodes CASSLGGIGVLGYIHYF.

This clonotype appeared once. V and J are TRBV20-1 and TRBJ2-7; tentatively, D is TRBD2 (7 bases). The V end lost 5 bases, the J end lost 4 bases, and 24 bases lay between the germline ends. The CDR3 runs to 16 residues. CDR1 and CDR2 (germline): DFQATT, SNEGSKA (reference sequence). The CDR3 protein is CSAPHASGGAGYEQYF. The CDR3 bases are TGCAGTGCTCCTCACGCGTCGGGGGGCGCGGGATACGAGCAGTACTTC.

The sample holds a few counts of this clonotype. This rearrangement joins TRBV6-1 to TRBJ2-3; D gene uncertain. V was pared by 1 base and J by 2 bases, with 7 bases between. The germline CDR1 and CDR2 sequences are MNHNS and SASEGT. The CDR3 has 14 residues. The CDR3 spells CASSEDLVTDTQYF. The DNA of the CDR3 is TGTGCCAGCAGTGAAGATTTGGTCACAGATACGCAGTATTTT.

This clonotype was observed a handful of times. CDR3 amino acids: CSARSGQGEAFF. CDR3 coding DNA: TGCAGTGCTAGATCGGGCCAGGGGGAAGCTTTCTTT. This chain joins TRBV20-1 and TRBJ1-1; a weak D match, TRBD1 (6 bases). Germline values: CDR1 DFQATT, CDR2 SNEGSKA (reference sequence). V gave up 2 bases and J gave up 8 bases, with 12 bases separating them. CDR3 size: 12 residues.

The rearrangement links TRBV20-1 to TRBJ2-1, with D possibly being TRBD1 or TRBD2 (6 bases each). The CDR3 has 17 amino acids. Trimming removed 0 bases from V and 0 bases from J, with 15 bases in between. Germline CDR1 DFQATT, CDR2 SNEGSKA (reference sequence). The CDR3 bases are TGCAGTGCTAGAGATTACGGGGGCGCGAGCTCCTACAATGAGCAGTTCTTC. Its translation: CSARDYGGASSYNEQFF.

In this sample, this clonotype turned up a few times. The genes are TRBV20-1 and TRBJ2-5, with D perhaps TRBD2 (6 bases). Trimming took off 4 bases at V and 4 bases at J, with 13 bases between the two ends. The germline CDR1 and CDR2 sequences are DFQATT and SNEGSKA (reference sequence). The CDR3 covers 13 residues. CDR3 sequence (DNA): TGCAGTGCTAAGGGCGGGGCGGTAGAGACCCAGTACTTC. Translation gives CSAKGGAVETQYF.

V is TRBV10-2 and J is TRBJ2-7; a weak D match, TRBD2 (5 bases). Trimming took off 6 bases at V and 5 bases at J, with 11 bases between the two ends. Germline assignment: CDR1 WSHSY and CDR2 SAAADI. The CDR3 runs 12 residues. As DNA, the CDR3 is TGCGCCAGCAGGAAGGACTGGGACGAGCAGTACTTC. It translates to CASRKDWDEQYF.

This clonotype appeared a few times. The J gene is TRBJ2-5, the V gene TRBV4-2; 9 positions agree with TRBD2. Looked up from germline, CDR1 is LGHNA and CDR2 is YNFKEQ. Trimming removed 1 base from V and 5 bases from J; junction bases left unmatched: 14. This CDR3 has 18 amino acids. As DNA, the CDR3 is TGTGCCAGCAGCCAAGTCCCATCGGGTAGCGGGAGTTCTGAGACCCAGTACTTC. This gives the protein CASSQVPSGSGSSETQYF.

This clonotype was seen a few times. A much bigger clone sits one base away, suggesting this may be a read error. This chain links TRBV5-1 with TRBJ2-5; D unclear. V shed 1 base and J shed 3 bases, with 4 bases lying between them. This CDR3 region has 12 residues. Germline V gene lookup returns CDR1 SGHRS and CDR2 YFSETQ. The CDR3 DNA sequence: TGCGCCAGCAGCTTGTCCAAAGAGACCCAGTACTTC. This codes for CASSLSKETQYF.

The CDR3 DNA reads TGCGCCAGCAGCTTCGGGACACCGAACACTGAAGCTTTCTTT. This gives the protein CASSFGTPNTEAFF. The chain links TRBV5-1 to TRBJ1-1, with D perhaps TRBD1 (6 bases). V lost 2 bases to trimming and J lost 1 base, with 9 bases between them. The CDR3 runs to 14 residues. Germline lookup yields CDR1 SGHRS and CDR2 YFSETQ. Full variable domain (rest looked up from reference TRBV5-1 and TRBJ1-1): KAGVTQTPRYLIKTRGQQVTLSCSPISGHRSVSWYQQTPGQGLQFLFEYFSETQRNKGNFPGRFSGRQFSNSRSEMNVSTLELGDSALYLCASSFGTPNTEAFFGQGTRLTVV.

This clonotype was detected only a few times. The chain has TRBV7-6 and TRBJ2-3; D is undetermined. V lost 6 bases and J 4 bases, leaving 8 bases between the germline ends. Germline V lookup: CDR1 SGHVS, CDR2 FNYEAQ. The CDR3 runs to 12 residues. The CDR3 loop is CASSFGADTQYF. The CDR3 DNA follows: TGTGCCAGCAGTTTCGGAGCAGATACGCAGTATTTT. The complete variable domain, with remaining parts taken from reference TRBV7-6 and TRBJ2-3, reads GAGVSQSPRYKVTKRGQDVALRCDPISGHVSLYWYRQALGQGPEFLTYFNYEAQQDKSGLPNDRFSAERPEGSISTLTIQRTEQRDSAMYRCASSFGADTQYFGPGTRLTVL.